These T cell receptor beta chains were read from a single sample in a study of cytomegalovirus exposure and HLA in healthy donors. TCRdb's copy holds only in-frame clones and misses some; the assay was immunoSEQ multiplex PCR. Here the sample spans over 150,000 clones, around 85% being singletons. Sequenced input: PBMCs. All receptors derive from a boy aged 2 to 9 in good health and CMV-seronegative. Both conserved end residues are part of each CDR3. A D gene is named only where the DNA matches it firmly. Clone size is shown for a subset of rows, as once, few, many or a class of expanded clone.

size	J	V	D	DNA	CDR3
-	TRBJ2-7	TRBV19	-	TGTGCCAGTAGTAGGGATCTAGGCACGGGGGTAATTCACGAGCAGTACTTC	CASSRDLGTGVIHEQYF
-	TRBJ1-4	TRBV11-2	-	TGTGCCAGCAGCTTCGGGGGAAGTGAAAAACTGTTTTTT	CASSFGGSEKLFF
-	TRBJ1-2	TRBV27	TRBD1	TGTGCCAGCAGTTCTAGGGGGCGGGGCTATGGCTACACCTTC	CASSSRGRGYGYTF
-	TRBJ2-5	TRBV5-1	TRBD2	TGCGCCAGCCGGGGGACTAGCGGGGGAACCTTCCAAGAGACCCAGTACTTC	CASRGTSGGTFQETQYF
-	TRBJ2-5	TRBV29-1	-	TGCAGCGTTGGTTGGGGCGTACAAGAGACCCAGTACTTC	CSVGWGVQETQYF
-	TRBJ2-7	TRBV5-1	-	TGCGCCAGCAGCTTGCTCGGCTACGAGCAGTACTTC	CASSLLGYEQYF
-	TRBJ1-4	TRBV28	-	TGTGCCAGCAGTTTCGGGGGTTTCTATGAAAAACTGTTTTTT	CASSFGGFYEKLFF
once	TRBJ2-3	TRBV6-5	TRBD2	TGTGCCAGCAGCCGACTAGCGGGGGGCACAGATACGCAGTATTTT	CASSRLAGGTDTQYF
-	TRBJ2-1	TRBV11-2	-	TGTGCCAGCAGCTTAGATGGGACAAACTACAATGAGCAGTTCTTC	CASSLDGTNYNEQFF
once	TRBJ2-1	TRBV28	-	TGTGCCAGCAGTCCCGGGGAAAATGAGCAGTTCTTC	CASSPGENEQFF
-	TRBJ2-7	TRBV5-1	TRBD2	TGCGCCAGCAGCTGGGGACTAGCCATCGACGAGCAGTACTTC	CASSWGLAIDEQYF
-	TRBJ2-5	TRBV7-9	TRBD1	TGTGCCAGCAGCTTCGGGACAGGGGAGACCCAGTACTTC	CASSFGTGETQYF
-	TRBJ1-2	TRBV19	-	TGTGCCAGTAGTATCGGCGGGTACCCCTATGGCTACACCTTC	CASSIGGYPYGYTF
-	TRBJ1-6	TRBV5-6	TRBD1	TGTGCCAGCAGTCCCGGGACAGGGGCCCATAATTCACCCCTCCACTTT	CASSPGTGAHNSPLHF
few	TRBJ2-3	TRBV10-3	-	TGTGCCATCAGTGACACCGAGATCAACACAGATACGCAGTATTTT	CAISDTEINTDTQYF
-	TRBJ1-3	TRBV27	TRBD1	TGTGCCAGCAGCGGACAGGGGCGGTCTGGAAACACCATATATTTT	CASSGQGRSGNTIYF
-	TRBJ1-2	TRBV11-2	TRBD1	TGTGCCAGCAGCTCCATACAGGGGTCAGGCGTCTATGGCTACACCTTC	CASSSIQGSGVYGYTF
few	TRBJ2-7	TRBV5-1	TRBD1	TGCGCCAGCAGCGCCGGTTGGGACAGGGGCTCCTACGAGCAGTACTTC	CASSAGWDRGSYEQYF
-	TRBJ2-7	TRBV14	TRBD2	TGTGCCAGCAGCCAAGTATTAGCGGGAGGTCTGAACGAGCAGTACTTC	CASSQVLAGGLNEQYF
-	TRBJ2-5	TRBV18	TRBD2	TGTGCCAGCTCACCCGGGACTAGACTAGGGAAGACCCAGTACTTC	CASSPGTRLGKTQYF
-	TRBJ1-3	TRBV5-5	-	TGTGCCAGCAGCTTGGGACAGAGCTCTGGAAACACCATATATTTT	CASSLGQSSGNTIYF
-	TRBJ2-1	TRBV7-9	TRBD2	TGTGCCAGCAGCTTCGGGACTAGCAATGAGCAGTTCTTC	CASSFGTSNEQFF
-	TRBJ2-1	TRBV7-6	TRBD1	TGTGCCAGCAGCTCACGCCCCCTAGGGGGCCACTCCTACAATGAGCAGTTCTTC	CASSSRPLGGHSYNEQFF
once	TRBJ1-4	TRBV5-4	-	TGTGCCAGCAGCTTGGCAGCAACTAATGAAAAACTGTTTTTT	CASSLAATNEKLFF
-	TRBJ2-1	TRBV5-1	TRBD2	TGCGCCAGCAGCCCGGGACTAGCGGCCTCCTACAATGAGCAGTTCTTC	CASSPGLAASYNEQFF
-	TRBJ2-3	TRBV5-5	-	TGTGCCAGCAGCTTGGGATTATCAAGAGGAGATACGCAGTATTTT	CASSLGLSRGDTQYF
once	TRBJ2-1	TRBV7-9	-	TGTGCCAGCAGCCCTATCGGTGAGCAGTTCTTC	CASSPIGEQFF
-	TRBJ2-1	TRBV6-1	TRBD1	TGTGCCAGCAGTGATCCACCGGGACAGTTTCATGAGCAGTTCTTC	CASSDPPGQFHEQFF
-	TRBJ1-4	TRBV4-1	TRBD1	TGCGCCAGCAGCCAGGACAGGGCTCTAAGATATGCAACTAATGAAAAACTGTTTTTT	CASSQDRALRYATNEKLFF
-	TRBJ2-5	TRBV5-1	-	TGCGCCAGCAGCTTGGGCGCTTTAGCCCCACAAGAGACCCAGTACTTC	CASSLGALAPQETQYF
-	TRBJ1-5	TRBV5-5	-	TGTGCCAGCAGCTTCTACGGGAGAATCAATCAGCCCCAGCATTTT	CASSFYGRINQPQHF
-	TRBJ2-2	TRBV7-2	-	TGTGCCAGCAGCTCGGGAGCTAGCACCGGGGAGCTGTTTTTT	CASSSGASTGELFF
-	TRBJ2-7	TRBV27	TRBD1	TGTGCCAGCAGCCTCGACAGGGGGCTAGGCGAGCAGTACTTC	CASSLDRGLGEQYF
-	TRBJ2-6	TRBV19	-	TGTGCCAGTAGCCCCGACAGGGGAGGGTTCTCTGGGGCCAACGTCCTGACTTTC	CASSPDRGGFSGANVLTF
-	TRBJ2-7	TRBV27	TRBD1	TGTGCCAGCAGCGTGCCACAGGGGTCCGAGCAGTACTTC	CASSVPQGSEQYF
few	TRBJ2-1	TRBV9	-	TGTGCCAGCAGCGTGTCATCGATATCAGGGAATGAGCAGTTCTTC	CASSVSSISGNEQFF
-	TRBJ2-1	TRBV5-1	TRBD2	TGCGCCAGCAGCTCCCCGACTAGCGCTGAAGTCCCCTACAATGAGCAGTTCTTC	CASSSPTSAEVPYNEQFF
-	TRBJ1-2	TRBV5-6	TRBD1	TGTGCCAGCAGCTTGGCCGGGGGACAGGGGACCTTTGAGGGGTATGGCTACACCTTC	CASSLAGGQGTFEGYGYTF
-	TRBJ2-2	TRBV7-9	-	TGTGCCAGCAGCTTCCCGCAGGGTGGTCGTGCGTCCGGGGAGCTGTTTTTT	CASSFPQGGRASGELFF
once	TRBJ1-2	TRBV30	TRBD1	TGTGCCTGGATCGGACAGGGCCATGGCTACACCTTC	CAWIGQGHGYTF
-	TRBJ1-4	TRBV28	-	TGTGCCAGCACCATCCCGGGGACTCCAACTAATGAAAAACTGTTTTTT	CASTIPGTPTNEKLFF
-	TRBJ1-3	TRBV28	-	TGTGCCAGCAGTTTGTCTGGGACATTTAGCTCTGGAAACACCATATATTTT	CASSLSGTFSSGNTIYF
-	TRBJ2-7	TRBV7-2	TRBD2	TGTGCCAGCAGCTATATAGCGGGAGAGGCCTACGAGCAGTACTTC	CASSYIAGEAYEQYF
-	TRBJ1-2	TRBV28	TRBD1	TGTGCCAGCAGCACGGGACAGGGAAGGCTAAACTATGGCTACACCTTC	CASSTGQGRLNYGYTF
-	TRBJ2-7	TRBV7-2	TRBD2	TGTGCCAGCAGCCCACTAGCGGGGCAGTACTTC	CASSPLAGQYF